The 20 T cell receptor beta chains below all came from one sample that was sequenced in a study of radiation and T cells in renal cell carcinoma. Time point described: baseline pretreatment blood. Treatment indicated: 15 Gy SBRT to primary tumor, nephrectomy 4 weeks later. Libraries were prepared by immunoSEQ multiplex PCR; TCRdb keeps only in-frame clonotypes and omits some of them. The sample lists about 150,000 clones; more than 70% were seen once. Sequencing used blood, obtained from a patient whose treatment included radiotherapy and nephrectomy. The receptors shown here come from a woman between 50 and 59 years old with renal cell carcinoma.

This clone was detected once. The genes are TRBV4-1 and TRBJ2-7, with a weak D call TRBD1 (6 bases). V dropped 4 bases and J dropped 2 bases, with 12 bases sitting between them. Germline values: CDR1 MGHRA, CDR2 YSYEKL. There are 14 residues in the CDR3. The CDR3 protein is CASSPTQGPYEQYF. CDR3 DNA sequence: TGCGCCAGCAGCCCAACGCAGGGGCCCTACGAGCAGTACTTC.

The V and J genes are TRBV5-6 and TRBJ1-1; D might be TRBD1 (5 bases). There are 13 residues in the CDR3. Looked up from germline, CDR1 is SGHDT and CDR2 is YYEEEE. Trimming removed 7 bases at V and 3 bases at J, with 13 bases between. The CDR3 nucleotides are TGTGCCAGCGGAATCCCGGGGCACACTGAAGCTTTCTTT. Residues: CASGIPGHTEAFF.

The chain is built from TRBV2 and TRBJ2-5; weak D call: TRBD2 (5 bases). V was cut by 5 bases and J by 4 bases, with 14 bases left in between. This CDR3 has 14 residues. Germline CDR1 reads SNHLY; CDR2 reads FYNNEI. The CDR3: CASSFTRTVETQYF. Written as DNA, the CDR3 is TGTGCCAGCAGTTTTACTAGAACGGTAGAGACCCAGTACTTC.

This clone was picked up one time. The chain employs TRBV6-6 and TRBJ1-4; D not certain. CDR3 length: 12 amino acids. The ends were cut back, 8 bases at V and 7 bases at J, with 11 bases in the middle. Per germline, CDR1 MNHNY and CDR2 SVGAGI (reference sequence). This chain's CDR3 is CASGNKGEKLFF. In nucleotides, the CDR3 is TGTGCCAGCGGGAACAAAGGTGAAAAACTGTTTTTT.

This clone was recorded only once. This rearrangement joins TRBV18 to TRBJ1-1; TRBD1 aligns across 8 bases. The trim removed 5 bases at V and 0 bases at J, leaving 11 bases unmatched. CDR3 length: 17 residues. Per the germline V gene, CDR1 is KGHSH and CDR2 is LQKENI. DNA of the CDR3: TGTGCCAGCTCAGCGGGACAGGTTAGAACCATGAACACTGAAGCTTTCTTT. It codes for CASSAGQVRTMNTEAFF.

This clone was seen a handful of times. The V gene is TRBV19, the J gene TRBJ1-4, with D perhaps matching TRBD1 (6 bases). Germline loops: CDR1 LNHDA, CDR2 SQIVND (reference sequence). This CDR3 contains 14 residues. Trimming left V 6 bases short and J 4 bases short, with 12 bases between. The CDR3 sequence: CASREGGSNEKLFF. The DNA of the CDR3 is TGTGCCAGTAGGGAGGGGGGAAGTAATGAAAAACTGTTTTTT.

The V call is TRBV10-3, the J call TRBJ1-1, with TRBD1 identical over 8 bases. The germline CDR1 and CDR2 sequences are ENHRY and SYGVKD. Trimming removed 0 bases from V and 4 bases from J; junction bases left unmatched: 10. There are 17 residues in the CDR3. CDR3 amino acids: CAISESFGQGESTEAFF. The CDR3 bases are TGTGCCATCAGTGAGTCGTTTGGACAGGGAGAATCCACTGAAGCTTTCTTT.

The chain couples TRBV6-1 to TRBJ1-2, with D uncertain. The length of the CDR3 is 12 residues. CDR1 is MNHNS, CDR2 SASEGT, per germline. V was trimmed by 6 bases and J by 3 bases, leaving 8 bases between them. CDR3 in DNA: TGTGCCAGCAGCCCGGTCTACTATGGCTACACCTTC. Its translation: CASSPVYYGYTF.

The chain links TRBV5-6 to TRBJ2-3; the D call may be TRBD1 or TRBD2 (5 bases each). V lost 4 bases and J lost 6, with 24 bases in between. CDR1 and CDR2 (germline): SGHDT, YYEEEE. This CDR3 spans 17 amino acids. The CDR3 nucleotides read TGTGCCAGCAGCCGGGACCTGGCGGGTGCCCTGATGGATACGCAGTATTTT. It is translated as CASSRDLAGALMDTQYF. The full variable domain, completed using reference TRBV5-6 and TRBJ2-3, is DAGVTQSPTHLIKTRGQQVTLRCSPKSGHDTVSWYQQALGQGPQFIFQYYEEEERQRGNFPDRFSGHQFPNYSSELNVNALLLGDSALYLCASSRDLAGALMDTQYFGPGTRLTVL.

The J gene is TRBJ2-7, the V gene TRBV6-5; D is ambiguous. V shed 2 bases and J shed 7 bases, with 12 bases lying between them. The CDR3 covers 13 residues. Germline V CDR1 and CDR2: MNHEY, SVGAGI. Here the CDR3 DNA reads TGTGCCAGCAGTTACCACCCGACCGGGGAGCAGTACTTC. It is translated as CASSYHPTGEQYF.

J is TRBJ2-5 and V is TRBV13, with TRBD1 matching 12 bases. CDR1 and CDR2 from the germline V gene are PRHDT and FYEKMQ (reference sequence). The CDR3 spans 15 residues. J gave up 4 bases and V 5 bases, and 5 bases lay outside the gene matches. CDR3 residues: CASSKGTGGAETQYF. CDR3 coding DNA: TGTGCCAGCAGCAAAGGGACAGGGGGCGCAGAGACCCAGTACTTC.

The rearrangement uses TRBV18 and TRBJ2-5; a weak D match, TRBD1 (6 bases). CDR1 and CDR2 (germline): KGHSH, LQKENI. Trimming removed 3 bases at V and 7 bases at J, with 9 bases between. CDR3 length equals 12 residues. The CDR3: CASSPTGWTQYF. CDR3 DNA: TGTGCCAGCTCACCGACAGGATGGACCCAGTACTTC.

This sequence joins TRBV6-1 and TRBJ2-5; no clear D gene. Germline V CDR1 and CDR2: MNHNS, SASEGT. The CDR3 is 15 amino acids. V lost 1 base, J lost 3 bases, and 12 bases lay in between. The CDR3, as DNA: TGTGCCAGCAGTGAAGGGGTCATTCGGGAAGAGACCCAGTACTTC. The encoded protein is CASSEGVIREETQYF.

The V gene is TRBV7-9, the J gene TRBJ1-2; D is undetermined. The CDR3 contains 14 residues. With 1 base removed from V and 6 bases from J, the gap between germline ends came to 12 bases. CDR1 and CDR2 (germline): SEHNR, FQNEAQ (reference sequence). The CDR3 loop is CASSLDTRPHGYTF. As DNA, the CDR3 is TGTGCCAGCAGCTTAGATACAAGACCCCATGGCTACACCTTC.

A remark on this clone: At one end the junction does not follow the germline gene, possibly because of a read error. The chain has TRBV7-7 and TRBJ2-5; maybe TRBD1 (6 bases). Germline V lookup: CDR1 SSHAT, CDR2 FNYEAQ (reference sequence). This CDR3 region has 14 residues. In DNA form, the CDR3 reads TGTGCTAGCAGCTTAGACAGGCTGGGGGAGACCCAGTACTTC. It encodes CASSLDRLGETQYF.

The V gene is TRBV25-1, the J gene TRBJ2-3; 7 nucleotides agree with TRBD2. CDR3 size: 16 residues. V lost 6 bases and J lost 1; bases outside the gene matches: 10. The germline V gene encodes CDR1 MGHDK and CDR2 SYGVNS. CDR3 amino acids: CASRESSGVGTDTQYF. The CDR3 DNA follows: TGTGCCAGCAGGGAGAGCAGCGGGGTGGGCACAGATACGCAGTATTTT.

The chain uses TRBV12-5 and TRBJ2-1, with 7 bases that match TRBD1. The CDR3 runs 13 residues. Germline assignment: CDR1 LGHNT and CDR2 FRNRAP. V trimming: 6 bases; J trimming: 6 bases; junction bases outside the gene matches: 5. The CDR3 here is CASGSTGVNEQFF. The CDR3, as DNA: TGTGCTAGTGGATCCACAGGGGTCAATGAGCAGTTCTTC.

The rearrangement uses TRBV18 and TRBJ1-5; D unresolved. Deletions cut 2 bases from V and 4 bases from J, with 6 bases between. The CDR3 covers 13 residues. The germline gives CDR1 KGHSH, CDR2 LQKENI. The CDR3: CASSPARNQPQHF. CDR3 nucleotide sequence: TGTGCCAGCTCACCAGCGAGAAATCAGCCCCAGCATTTT.

V usage is TRBV23-1 and J usage is TRBJ1-2; 10 bases are shared with TRBD1. TRBV23-1 falls under the ORF class, with uncertain function. The CDR3 sequence is 13 residues long. V dropped 4 bases and J dropped 4; count of bases not matched to a gene: 0. CDR3 region: CASSRTGGYGYTF. DNA for the CDR3: TGCGCCAGCAGTCGGACAGGGGGCTATGGCTACACCTTC.

This chain uses TRBV18 with TRBJ2-7; the match to TRBD2 covers 13 bases. Germline CDR1 KGHSH, CDR2 LQKENI. The V and J ends lost 3 bases and 7 bases, in that order; junction bases with no gene match: 6. CDR3 length: 15 residues. The CDR3 DNA sequence: TGTGCCAGCTCACCCGGACTAGCGGGGGTCGGGGAGCAGTACTTC. Translating it yields CASSPGLAGVGEQYF.